Below, 15 T cell receptor beta chains from the same sample are listed, as sequenced in a study of PD-1 blockade in classical Hodgkin lymphoma. Time point meaning: cycle 4 day 1 (C4D1), after more than five weeks of nivolumab. Following autologous stem cell transplantation, relapse occurred in every patient, and exposure to brentuximab vedotin varied. Assay: immunoSEQ multiplex PCR; the TCRdb copy retains only in-frame clones and omits some. The sample contains about 52,000 clones, 86% of which appear only once. The sequencing used peripheral blood mononuclear cells (PBMCs), collected before the fourth cycle of nivolumab. These receptors all stem from a human donor with classical Hodgkin lymphoma.

The chain is built from TRBV7-2 and TRBJ2-3; 7 bases are a match to TRBD2. The CDR3 extends over 15 amino acids. Losses at the gene ends were 5 bases for V and 0 bases for J; bases not matched to a gene: 5. CDR1 SGHTA and CDR2 FQGNSA come from the germline V gene. DNA of the CDR3: TGTGCCAGCAGCACGACTAGCCTAAGCACAGATACGCAGTATTTT. Translation: CASSTTSLSTDTQYF.

This chain joins TRBV6-5 and TRBJ2-7, with D tentatively TRBD2 (6 bases). This CDR3 is built from 14 residues. The V end lost 6 bases, the J end lost 1 base, and 13 bases lay between the germline ends. In germline, CDR1 is MNHEY, CDR2 SVGAGI. The CDR3 DNA reads as TGTGCCAGCAGAAGGCGGGGTGAATCCTACGAGCAGTACTTC. Translated, it gives CASRRRGESYEQYF.

The chain links TRBV5-1 to TRBJ2-3; a possible D gene is TRBD1 (6 bases). The CDR3 loop spans 14 amino acids. Germline CDR1 is SGHRS and CDR2 is YFSETQ. Trimming stripped 3 bases from V and 8 bases from J, with 16 bases between. CDR3 sequence: CASSSGQLAGTQYF. The CDR3, as DNA: TGCGCCAGCAGCTCCGGACAGCTTGCGGGTACGCAGTATTTT.

CDR3 residues: CASSLADQGYTF. CDR3 DNA sequence: TGTGCCAGCAGCTTAGCGGATCAGGGCTACACCTTC. V usage is TRBV7-9 and J usage is TRBJ1-2; D is uncertain. V was clipped by 0 bases and J by 8 bases, with 7 bases between them. Per the germline V gene, CDR1 is SEHNR and CDR2 is FQNEAQ (reference sequence). The CDR3 extends over 12 amino acids. Full variable domain (missing parts from reference TRBV7-9 and TRBJ1-2): DTGVSQNPRHKITKRGQNVTFRCDPISEHNRLYWYRQTLGQGPEFLTYFQNEAQLEKSRLLSDRFSAERPKGSFSTLEIQRTEQGDSAMYLCASSLADQGYTFGSGTRLTVV.

The gene calls are TRBV2 and TRBJ1-2; 7 nucleotides align to TRBD1. CDR1 is SNHLY, CDR2 FYNNEI, per germline. V dropped 6 bases and J dropped 8; count of bases not matched to a gene: 9. The CDR3 sequence is 13 residues long. The CDR3 bases are TGTGCCAGCAGCCCATGGGACAGTTACGGCTACACCTTC. It yields the protein CASSPWDSYGYTF.

This clone is termed medium-sized (0.01 to 0.1%). The chain links TRBV4-2 to TRBJ2-1; TRBD2 agrees at 8 bases. Germline loops: CDR1 LGHNA, CDR2 YNFKEQ. J gave up 2 bases and V 0 bases, and 9 bases lay outside the gene matches. There are 18 residues in the CDR3. The CDR3 DNA follows: TGTGCCAGCAGCCAAGACCCCCCCAGCGGGGGTACCTACAATGAGCAGTTCTTC. As protein: CASSQDPPSGGTYNEQFF.

J is TRBJ2-3 and V is TRBV11-2; D not certain. The CDR3 runs 13 residues. Germline loops: CDR1 SGHAT, CDR2 FQNNGV. V lost 2 bases, J lost 0 bases, and 3 bases lay in between. CDR3 region: CASSLLSTDTQYF. CDR3 DNA sequence: TGTGCCAGCAGCTTATTAAGCACAGATACGCAGTATTTT.

The chain carries TRBV7-3 and TRBJ1-1; 9 bases agree with TRBD1. The CDR3 is 13 residues long. J gave up 4 bases and V 5 bases, and 2 bases lay outside the gene matches. Germline values: CDR1 SGHTA, CDR2 FQGTGA. The CDR3 sequence is CASSRDRATEAFF. CDR3 nucleotide sequence: TGTGCCAGCAGCCGGGACAGGGCCACTGAAGCTTTCTTT.

This clone was found once. The J gene is TRBJ1-5, the V gene TRBV28; D unclear. Germline assignment: CDR1 MDHEN and CDR2 SYDVKM. Trimming stripped 3 bases from V and 7 bases from J, with 19 bases between. The length of the CDR3 is 16 residues. The CDR3 region is CASSLPTDAVEQPQHF. The CDR3 DNA reads as TGTGCCAGCAGTTTGCCGACGGACGCGGTAGAGCAGCCCCAGCATTTT.

The V call is TRBV27, the J call TRBJ2-2, with D tentatively TRBD1 or TRBD2 (5 bases each). Trimming removed 2 bases at V and 6 bases at J, with 7 bases between. The CDR3 spans 13 residues. Germline CDR1 is MNHEY and CDR2 is SMNVEV (reference sequence). For the CDR3, the DNA is TGTGCCAGCAGTTTAGGGGGTCCCGGGGAGCTGTTTTTT. It translates to CASSLGGPGELFF.

This clone has a handful of counts. This chain uses TRBV6-5 with TRBJ1-2; possible D gene TRBD1, 6 bases. CDR1 and CDR2 (germline): MNHEY, SVGAGI. The CDR3 extends over 16 amino acids. Trimming removed 0 bases from V and 2 bases from J, with 13 bases in between. In DNA, the CDR3 is TGTGCCAGCAGTTACTCGAATGGGGGGCGGAACTATGGCTACACCTTC. Translation gives CASSYSNGGRNYGYTF.

This clone was counted once. The rearrangement uses TRBV27 and TRBJ2-7; 9 bases agree with TRBD1. V lost 5 bases, J lost 5 bases, and 7 bases stayed unmatched. The CDR3 has 14 amino acids. Germline V lookup: CDR1 MNHEY, CDR2 SMNVEV (reference sequence). The CDR3 sequence: CASSPLTGGHEQYF. CDR3 sequence (DNA): TGTGCCAGCAGTCCGCTGACAGGGGGTCACGAGCAGTACTTC.

The chain carries TRBV4-1 and TRBJ1-4; D is possibly TRBD1 (6 bases). Trimming left V 0 bases short and J 3 bases short, with 8 bases between. This CDR3 has 15 residues. Germline loops: CDR1 MGHRA, CDR2 YSYEKL. CDR3 nucleotides: TGCGCCAGCAGCCAAGACGGGACACCTAATGAAAAACTGTTTTTT. Encoded protein: CASSQDGTPNEKLFF.

The chain is built from TRBV27 and TRBJ1-3; possible D gene TRBD1, 6 bases. V was clipped by 0 bases and J by 4 bases, with 13 bases between them. CDR3 length: 16 amino acids. The germline V gene has CDR1 MNHEY and CDR2 SMNVEV (reference sequence). The CDR3 here is CASSLSWGAPGNTIYF. The CDR3 coding sequence is TGTGCCAGCAGTTTATCGTGGGGGGCGCCCGGAAACACCATATATTTT.

CDR3 coding DNA: TGTGCCAGCAGCCCAACAAGGACAGGGGGCCGCACTGAAGCTTTCTTT. The encoded protein is CASSPTRTGGRTEAFF. The genes are TRBV7-9 and TRBJ1-1; 11 nucleotides line up with TRBD1. The CDR3 totals 16 residues. J lost 4 bases, V lost 5 bases, and 9 bases had no gene match. Per germline, CDR1 SEHNR and CDR2 FQNEAQ (reference sequence).